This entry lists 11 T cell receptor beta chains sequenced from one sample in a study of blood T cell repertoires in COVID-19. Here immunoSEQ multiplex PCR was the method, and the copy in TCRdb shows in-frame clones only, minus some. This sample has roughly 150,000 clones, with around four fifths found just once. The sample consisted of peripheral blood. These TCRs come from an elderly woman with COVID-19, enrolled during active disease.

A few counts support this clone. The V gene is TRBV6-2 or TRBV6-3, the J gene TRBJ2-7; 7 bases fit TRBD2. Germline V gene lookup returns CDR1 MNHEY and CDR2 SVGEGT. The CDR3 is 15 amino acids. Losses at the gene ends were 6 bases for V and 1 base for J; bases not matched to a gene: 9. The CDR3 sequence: CASSSGGRDSYEQYF. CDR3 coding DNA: TGTGCCAGCAGCTCCGGAGGGAGGGATTCCTACGAGCAGTACTTC.

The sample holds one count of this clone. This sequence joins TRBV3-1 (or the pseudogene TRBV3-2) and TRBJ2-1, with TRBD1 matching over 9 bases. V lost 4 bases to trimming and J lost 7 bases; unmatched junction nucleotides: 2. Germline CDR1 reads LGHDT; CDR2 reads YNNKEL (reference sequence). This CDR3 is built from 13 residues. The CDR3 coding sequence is TGTGCCAGCAGCCGACAGGGGGTGAATGAGCAGTTCTTC. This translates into CASSRQGVNEQFF.

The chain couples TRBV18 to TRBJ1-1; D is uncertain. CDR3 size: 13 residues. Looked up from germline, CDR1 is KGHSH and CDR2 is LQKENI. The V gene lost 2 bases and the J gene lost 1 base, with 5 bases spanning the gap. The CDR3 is CASSPDTNTEAFF. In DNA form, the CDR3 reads TGTGCCAGCTCACCAGACACGAACACTGAAGCTTTCTTT.

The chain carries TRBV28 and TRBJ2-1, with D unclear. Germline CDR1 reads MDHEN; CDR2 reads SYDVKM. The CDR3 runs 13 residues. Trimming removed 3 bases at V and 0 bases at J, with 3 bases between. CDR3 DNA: TGTGCCAGCAGTTTGAGCTCCTACAATGAGCAGTTCTTC. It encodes CASSLSSYNEQFF.

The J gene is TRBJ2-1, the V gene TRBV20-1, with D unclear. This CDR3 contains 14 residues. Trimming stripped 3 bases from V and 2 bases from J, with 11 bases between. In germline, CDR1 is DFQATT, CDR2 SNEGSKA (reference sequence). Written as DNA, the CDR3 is TGCAGTGCTAGTCCAGCGAACACCTACAATGAGCAGTTCTTC. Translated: CSASPANTYNEQFF.

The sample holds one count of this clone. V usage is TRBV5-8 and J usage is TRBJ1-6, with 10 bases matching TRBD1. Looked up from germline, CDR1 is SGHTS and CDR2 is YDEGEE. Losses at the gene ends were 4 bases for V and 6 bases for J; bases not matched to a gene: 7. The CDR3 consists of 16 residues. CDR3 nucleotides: TGTGCCAGCAGCGGGGGACAGGGGTTGTCTAATTCACCCCTCCACTTT. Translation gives CASSGGQGLSNSPLHF.

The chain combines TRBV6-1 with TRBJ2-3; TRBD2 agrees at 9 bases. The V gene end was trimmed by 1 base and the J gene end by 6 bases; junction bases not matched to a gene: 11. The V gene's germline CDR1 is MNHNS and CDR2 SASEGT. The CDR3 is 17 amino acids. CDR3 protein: CASSEDWRLAGRDTQYF. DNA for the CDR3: TGTGCCAGCAGTGAAGATTGGCGGCTAGCGGGGCGGGATACGCAGTATTTT.

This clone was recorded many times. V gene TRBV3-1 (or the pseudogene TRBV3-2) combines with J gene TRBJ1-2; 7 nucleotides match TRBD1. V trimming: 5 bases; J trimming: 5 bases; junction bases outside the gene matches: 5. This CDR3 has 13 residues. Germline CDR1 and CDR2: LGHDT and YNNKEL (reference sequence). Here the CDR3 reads CASSTGTAYGYTF. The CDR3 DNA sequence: TGTGCCAGCAGCACCGGGACAGCTTATGGCTACACCTTC.

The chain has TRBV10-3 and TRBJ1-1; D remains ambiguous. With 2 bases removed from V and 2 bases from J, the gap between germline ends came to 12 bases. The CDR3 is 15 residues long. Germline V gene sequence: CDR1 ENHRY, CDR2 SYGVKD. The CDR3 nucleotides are TGTGCCATCAGTGAGGCAAGATCGGTTAACACTGAAGCTTTCTTT. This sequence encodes CAISEARSVNTEAFF.

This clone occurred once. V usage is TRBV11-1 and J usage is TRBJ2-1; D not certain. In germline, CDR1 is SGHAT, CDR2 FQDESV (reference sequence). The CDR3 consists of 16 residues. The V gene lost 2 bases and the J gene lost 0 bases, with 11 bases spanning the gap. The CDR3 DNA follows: TGTGCCAGCAGCTTAAGATCCAGCGCCTCCTACAATGAGCAGTTCTTC. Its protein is CASSLRSSASYNEQFF.

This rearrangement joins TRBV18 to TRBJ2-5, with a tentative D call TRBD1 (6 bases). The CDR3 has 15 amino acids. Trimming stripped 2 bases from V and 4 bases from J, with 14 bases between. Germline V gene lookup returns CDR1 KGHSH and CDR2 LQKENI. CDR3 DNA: TGTGCCAGCTCACCAAATGGGGGCGCGGGAGAGACCCAGTACTTC. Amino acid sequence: CASSPNGGAGETQYF. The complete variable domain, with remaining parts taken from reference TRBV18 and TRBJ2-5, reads NAGVMQNPRHLVRRRGQEARLRCSPMKGHSHVYWYRQLPEEGLKFMVYLQKENIIDESGMPKERFSAEFPKEGPSILRIQQVVRGDSAAYFCASSPNGGAGETQYFGPGTRLLVL.